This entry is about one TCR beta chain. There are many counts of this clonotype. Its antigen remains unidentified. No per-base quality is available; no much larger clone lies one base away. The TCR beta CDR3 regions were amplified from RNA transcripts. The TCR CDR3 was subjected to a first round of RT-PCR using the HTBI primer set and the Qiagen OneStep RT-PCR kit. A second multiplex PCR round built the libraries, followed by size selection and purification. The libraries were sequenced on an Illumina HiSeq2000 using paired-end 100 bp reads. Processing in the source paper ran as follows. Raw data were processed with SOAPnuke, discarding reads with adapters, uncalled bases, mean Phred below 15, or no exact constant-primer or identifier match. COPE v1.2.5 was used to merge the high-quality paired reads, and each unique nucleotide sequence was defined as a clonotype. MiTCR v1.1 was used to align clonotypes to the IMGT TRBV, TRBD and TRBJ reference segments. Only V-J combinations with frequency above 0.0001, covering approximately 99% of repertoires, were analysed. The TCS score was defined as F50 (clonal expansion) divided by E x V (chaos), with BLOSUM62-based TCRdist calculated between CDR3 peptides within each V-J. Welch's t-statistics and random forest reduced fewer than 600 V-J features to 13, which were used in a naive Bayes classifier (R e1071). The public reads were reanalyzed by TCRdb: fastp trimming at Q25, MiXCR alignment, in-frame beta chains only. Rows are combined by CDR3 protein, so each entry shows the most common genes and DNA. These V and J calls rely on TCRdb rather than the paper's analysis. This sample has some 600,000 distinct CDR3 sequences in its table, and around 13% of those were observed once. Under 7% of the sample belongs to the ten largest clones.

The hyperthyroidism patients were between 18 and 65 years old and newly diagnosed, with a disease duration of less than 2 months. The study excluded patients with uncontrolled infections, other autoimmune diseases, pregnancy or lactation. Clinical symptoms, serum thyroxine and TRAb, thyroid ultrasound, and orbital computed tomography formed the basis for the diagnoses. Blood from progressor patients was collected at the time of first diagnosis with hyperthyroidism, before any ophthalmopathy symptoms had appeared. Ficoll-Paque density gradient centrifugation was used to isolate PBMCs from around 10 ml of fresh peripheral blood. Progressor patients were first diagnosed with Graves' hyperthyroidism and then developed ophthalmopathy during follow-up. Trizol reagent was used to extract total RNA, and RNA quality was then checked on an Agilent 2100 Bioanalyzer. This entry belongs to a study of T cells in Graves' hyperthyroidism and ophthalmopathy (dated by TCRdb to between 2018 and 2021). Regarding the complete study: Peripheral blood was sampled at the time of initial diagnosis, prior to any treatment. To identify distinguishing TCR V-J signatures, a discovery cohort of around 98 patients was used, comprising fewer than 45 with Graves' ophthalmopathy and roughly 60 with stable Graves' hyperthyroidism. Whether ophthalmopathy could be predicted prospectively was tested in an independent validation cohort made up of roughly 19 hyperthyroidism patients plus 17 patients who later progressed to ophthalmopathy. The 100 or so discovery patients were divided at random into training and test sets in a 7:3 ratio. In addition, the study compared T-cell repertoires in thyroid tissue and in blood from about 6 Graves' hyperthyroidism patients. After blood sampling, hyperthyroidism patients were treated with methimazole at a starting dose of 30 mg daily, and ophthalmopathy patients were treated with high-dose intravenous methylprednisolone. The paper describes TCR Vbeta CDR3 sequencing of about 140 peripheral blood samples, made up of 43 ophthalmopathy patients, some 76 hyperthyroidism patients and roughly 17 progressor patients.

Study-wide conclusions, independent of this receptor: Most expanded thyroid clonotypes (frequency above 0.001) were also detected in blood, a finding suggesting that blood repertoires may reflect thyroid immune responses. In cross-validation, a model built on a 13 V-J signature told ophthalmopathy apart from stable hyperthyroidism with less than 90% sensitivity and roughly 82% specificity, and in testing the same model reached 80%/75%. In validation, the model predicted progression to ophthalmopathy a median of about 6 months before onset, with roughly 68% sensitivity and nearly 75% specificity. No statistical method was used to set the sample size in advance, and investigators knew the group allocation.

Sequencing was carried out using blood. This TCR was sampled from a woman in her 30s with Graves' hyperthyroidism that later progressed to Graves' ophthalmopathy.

The CDR3 here reads CSVEDNTDSYEQYF. At the DNA level, the sequence is TGCAGCGTTGAAGATAATACGGATTCCTACGAGCAGTACTTC. In this chain, TRBV29-1 is recombined with TRBJ2-7, with no confident D gene call. As encoded in the germline V gene, CDR1 is SQVTM while CDR2 is ANQGSEA. Cut back by 0 bases and 1 base, the V and J ends lie 10 bases apart. The CDR3, cysteine through phenylalanine, is 14 amino acids long. Of all the DNA, just the CDR3 is kept, 42 bases in frame from base 1.